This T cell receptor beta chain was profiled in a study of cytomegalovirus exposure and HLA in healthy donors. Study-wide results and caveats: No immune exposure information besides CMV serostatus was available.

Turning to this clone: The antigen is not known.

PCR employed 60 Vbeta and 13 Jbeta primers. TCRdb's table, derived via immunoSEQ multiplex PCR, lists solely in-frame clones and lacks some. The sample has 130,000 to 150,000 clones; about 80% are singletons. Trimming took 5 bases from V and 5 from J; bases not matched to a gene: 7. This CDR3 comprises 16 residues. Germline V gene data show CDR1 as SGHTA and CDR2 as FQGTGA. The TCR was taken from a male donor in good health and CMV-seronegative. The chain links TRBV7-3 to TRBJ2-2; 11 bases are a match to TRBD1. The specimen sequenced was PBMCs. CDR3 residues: CASSAPGTGGTGELFF. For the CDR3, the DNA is TGTGCCAGCAGCGCCCCTGGGACAGGGGGAACCGGGGAGCTGTTTTTT.